The 8 T cell receptor beta chains below were found in one sample sequenced in a study of molecular identifiers for immune sequencing clone quantification. TCRdb itself ran the PCR reads through MiXCR, one entry per CDR3 protein. The profile shows about 640,000 distinct CDR3 sequences, 20% of them singletons. Sequencing was performed on naive CD8+ T cells from blood, with Jurkat cell RNA spiked in. Subset reported: FACS-sorted CD8+CD4-CCR7+CD45RA+ naive T cells. The origin of the receptors is a human donor in good health. Some libraries in this study had Jurkat cell RNA spiked in.

This clonotype appeared once. An end of the junction differs from the germline gene, which may be a read error. The chain joins TRBV30 to TRBJ2-5; TRBD1 is a possible D gene (6 bases). CDR3 length equals 14 residues. CDR1 and CDR2 (germline): GTSNPN, SVGIG (reference sequence). The DNA of the CDR3 is TGTGCCTGGAGTGTATGGGGGCTGGGAGAGACCCAGCACTTC. Its protein is CAWSVWGLGETQHF. Combining the CDR3 with reference TRBV30 and TRBJ2-5 gives the whole variable domain SQTIHQWPATLVQPVGSPLSLECTVEGTSNPNLYWYRQAAGRGLQLLFYSVGIGQISSEVPQNLSASRPQDRQFILSSKKLLLSDSGFYLCAWSVWGLGETQHFGPGTRLLVL.

This clonotype was seen repeatedly, ten times or more. This sequence joins TRBV28 and TRBJ2-3; TRBD1 is a possible D gene (6 bases). The CDR3 spans 12 residues. The germline V gene has CDR1 MDHEN and CDR2 SYDVKM. V lost 6 bases and J lost 3, with 7 bases in between. In nucleotides, the CDR3 is TGTGCCAGCAGCACAGGGACAGATACGCAGTATTTT. Translated: CASSTGTDTQYF.

This clonotype was detected ten times or more. For the CDR3, the DNA is TGTGCCAGCAGTTCCCGACAGGGAGGAAAGGCTTTCTTT. Translated, it gives CASSSRQGGKAFF. The V gene is TRBV28, the J gene TRBJ1-1, with 7 bases lining up with TRBD1. J gave up 11 bases and V 4 bases, and 10 bases lay outside the gene matches. CDR1 MDHEN and CDR2 SYDVKM come from the germline V gene. The length of the CDR3 is 13 residues.

A remark on this clonotype: A much larger clonotype is one base distant, so this may be a read error. The chain carries TRBV24-1 and TRBJ2-7; no firm D call. Germline values: CDR1 KGHDR, CDR2 SFDVKD. V lost 6 bases, J lost 5 bases, and 13 bases lay in between. The CDR3 runs to 13 residues. CDR3 DNA sequence: TGTGCCACCAGTTGGTCCGGGTCCCACGAGCAGTACTTC. Amino acid sequence: CATSWSGSHEQYF.

This clonotype appeared many times. This chain links TRBV7-6 with TRBJ1-1; D is uncertain. Per germline, CDR1 SGHVS and CDR2 FNYEAQ. The CDR3 spans 12 residues. V lost 7 bases and J lost 1, with 7 bases in between. This CDR3 is CASKHENTEAFF. CDR3 in DNA: TGTGCCAGCAAACACGAGAACACTGAAGCTTTCTTT.

The sample holds a few counts of this clonotype. This chain links TRBV27 with TRBJ2-7; weak D call: TRBD1 (6 bases). The CDR3 spans 15 residues. CDR1 is MNHEY and CDR2 is SMNVEV in the germline V gene (reference sequence). V was pared by 5 bases and J by 2 bases, with 16 bases between. Written as DNA, the CDR3 is TGTGCCAGCAGTACATCGGGACATGGGACCTACGAGCAGTACTTC. It is translated as CASSTSGHGTYEQYF.

The chain is built from TRBV6-2 or TRBV6-3 and TRBJ2-5; TRBD1 agrees at 8 bases. V was clipped by 2 bases and J by 5 bases; unmatched bases: 4. The CDR3 sequence is 14 residues long. Germline CDR1 reads MNHEY; CDR2 reads SVGEGT. In nucleotides, the CDR3 is TGTGCCAGCAGTTACAATACAGGGGGGGAGACCCAGTACTTC. It specifies CASSYNTGGETQYF.

This clonotype occurred many times. The chain is built from TRBV29-1 and TRBJ2-5; TRBD1 matches 7 bases. Germline V lookup: CDR1 SQVTM, CDR2 ANQGSEA. Trimming took 2 bases from V and 5 from J; bases not matched to a gene: 8. The CDR3 loop spans 14 amino acids. CDR3: CSVERDKGAETQYF. CDR3 bases: TGCAGCGTTGAAAGGGATAAGGGGGCGGAGACCCAGTACTTC.